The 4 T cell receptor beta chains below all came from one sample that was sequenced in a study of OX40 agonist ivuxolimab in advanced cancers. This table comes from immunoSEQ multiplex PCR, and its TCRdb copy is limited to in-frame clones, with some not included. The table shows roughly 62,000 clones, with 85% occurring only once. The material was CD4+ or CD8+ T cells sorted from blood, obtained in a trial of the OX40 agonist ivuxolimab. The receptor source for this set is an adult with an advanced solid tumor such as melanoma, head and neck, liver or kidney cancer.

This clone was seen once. The CDR3 sequence is CASSQTGTGREQYF. The CDR3, as DNA: TGTGCCAGCAGCCAAACCGGGACAGGGCGCGAGCAGTACTTC. V is TRBV5-4 and J is TRBJ2-7, with TRBD1 identical over 9 bases. The CDR3 has 14 residues. V shed 4 bases and J 6 bases; nucleotides not matched to a gene: 8. Germline V gene data show CDR1 as SGHNT and CDR2 as YYREEE (reference sequence). The whole variable domain, filled in from reference TRBV5-4 and TRBJ2-7, reads ETGVTQSPTHLIKTRGQQVTLRCSSQSGHNTVSWYQQALGQGPQFIFQYYREEENGRGNFPPRFSGLQFPNYSSELNVNALELDDSALYLCASSQTGTGREQYFGPGTRLTVT.

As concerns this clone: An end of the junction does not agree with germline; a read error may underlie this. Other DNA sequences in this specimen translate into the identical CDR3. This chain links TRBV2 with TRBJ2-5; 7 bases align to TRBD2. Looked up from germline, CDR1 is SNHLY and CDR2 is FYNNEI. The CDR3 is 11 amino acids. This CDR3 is CASREGETQYF. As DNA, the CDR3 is TGTGCAAGCAGGGAGGGGGAGACCCAGTACTTC.

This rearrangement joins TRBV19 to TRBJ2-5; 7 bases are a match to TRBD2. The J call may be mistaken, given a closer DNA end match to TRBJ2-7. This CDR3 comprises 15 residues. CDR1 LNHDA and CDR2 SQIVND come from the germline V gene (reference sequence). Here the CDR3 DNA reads TGTGCCACCGCCACCCTAGCGGTAAATACCTACGAGCAGTACTTC. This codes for CATATLAVNTYEQYF.

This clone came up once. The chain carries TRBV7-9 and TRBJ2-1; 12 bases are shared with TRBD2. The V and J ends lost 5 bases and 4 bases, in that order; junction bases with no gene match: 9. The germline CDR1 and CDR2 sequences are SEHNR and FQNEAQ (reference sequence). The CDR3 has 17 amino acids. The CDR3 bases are TGTGCCAGCAGCCCAAGACCGGGACTAGCGGGTTACAATGAGCAGTTCTTC. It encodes CASSPRPGLAGYNEQFF.